Following are 28 T cell receptor beta chains from one sample sequenced in a study of CD8 T cells in ankylosing spondylitis. TCRdb redid the calling of the 5' RACE reads with MiXCR, one entry per CDR3 protein. The sample includes under 300,000 distinct CDR3 sequences, around 7.8% of them seen just once. The sample taken for sequencing was blood, either unsorted or a sorted T cell fraction (not recorded which). The source is a male donor with ankylosing spondylitis or in good health (not recorded which).

In its sample, this clonotype ranks as medium-sized. J is TRBJ2-7 and V is TRBV20-1; no firm D call. V was trimmed by 3 bases and J by 0 bases, leaving 6 bases between them. Germline CDR1 reads DFQATT; CDR2 reads SNEGSKA (reference sequence). This CDR3 comprises 12 residues. The CDR3 coding sequence is TGCAGTGCTAGGAACAACTCCTACGAGCAGTACTTC. This encodes CSARNNSYEQYF.

This clonotype was counted ten times or more. The rearrangement joins TRBV10-3 to TRBJ1-4; D not resolved. CDR1 and CDR2 (germline): ENHRY, SYGVKD. The CDR3 contains 14 residues. Trimming pared 6 bases from V and 7 bases from J, leaving 15 bases between. The CDR3 DNA sequence: TGTGCCATCAGCGGCGGCGGGGATGGTGAAAAACTGTTTTTT. Encoded protein: CAISGGGDGEKLFF.

This clonotype has a count of ten or more. This rearrangement joins TRBV7-9 to TRBJ1-5; D uncertain. Trimming stripped 7 bases from V and 6 bases from J, with 19 bases between. CDR1 and CDR2 from the germline V gene are SEHNR and FQNEAQ (reference sequence). The CDR3 extends over 15 amino acids. DNA for the CDR3: TGTGCCAGCACCAACGCCACTCTTCGACCTCAGCCCCAGCATTTT. It is translated as CASTNATLRPQPQHF.

This clonotype was observed many times. The V and J genes are TRBV3-1 and TRBJ1-5; D may be TRBD1 (5 bases). Germline assignment: CDR1 LGHDT and CDR2 YNNKEL (reference sequence). The CDR3 extends over 13 amino acids. Trimming pared 1 base from V and 6 bases from J, leaving 7 bases between. CDR3 bases: TGTGCCAGCAGCCAAGGGCAGGGTCAGCCCCAGCATTTT. Translation: CASSQGQGQPQHF. The full variable domain, rest sourced from reference TRBV3-1 and TRBJ1-5, is DTAVSQTPKYLVTQMGNDKSIKCEQNLGHDTMYWYKQDSKKFLKIMFSYNNKELIINETVPNRFSPKSPDKAHLNLHINSLELGDSAVYFCASSQGQGQPQHFGDGTRLSIL.

This clonotype was found a few times. The gene calls are TRBV5-1 and TRBJ2-4; D is unresolved. Trimming left V 4 bases short and J 2 bases short, with 22 bases between. The CDR3 is 18 amino acids. Germline CDR1 SGHRS, CDR2 YFSETQ. CDR3 protein: CASSLGPYYSRTKNIQYF. Written as DNA, the CDR3 is TGCGCCAGCAGCCTTGGACCTTATTACTCGCGAACCAAAAACATTCAGTACTTC.

The CDR3 DNA reads TGCGCCAGCAGCTTGGGTCGGGAAGTCATAAACTATGGCTACACCTTC. Its protein product is CASSLGREVINYGYTF. This chain joins TRBV5-1 and TRBJ1-2; D is ambiguous. V lost 0 bases and J 2 bases, leaving 14 bases between the germline ends. CDR3 length: 16 residues. Germline CDR1 reads SGHRS; CDR2 reads YFSETQ.

This clonotype was seen more than once but under ten times. The chain has TRBV5-1 and TRBJ2-2, with 10 bases aligning to TRBD1. Germline V gene lookup returns CDR1 SGHRS and CDR2 YFSETQ. The CDR3 spans 14 residues. V was clipped by 7 bases and J by 4 bases; unmatched bases: 4. This chain's CDR3 is CASLRDRGTGELFF. The DNA of the CDR3 is TGCGCCAGCCTCCGGGACAGGGGCACCGGGGAGCTGTTTTTT. The complete variable domain, with remaining parts taken from reference TRBV5-1 and TRBJ2-2, reads KAGVTQTPRYLIKTRGQQVTLSCSPISGHRSVSWYQQTPGQGLQFLFEYFSETQRNKGNFPGRFSGRQFSNSRSEMNVSTLELGDSALYLCASLRDRGTGELFFGEGSRLTVL.

At least ten counts were recorded for this clonotype. This sequence joins TRBV5-5 and TRBJ2-3, with a tentative D call TRBD2 (6 bases). The CDR3 totals 15 residues. CDR1 and CDR2 from the germline V gene are SGHKS and YYEKEE (reference sequence). V was trimmed by 2 bases and J by 3 bases, leaving 13 bases between them. The CDR3 region is CASSFPGSVTDTQYF. Here the CDR3 DNA reads TGTGCCAGCAGCTTTCCCGGGAGTGTTACAGATACGCAGTATTTT.

This chain links TRBV29-1 with TRBJ2-1; D is unclear. The CDR3 length is 12 residues. Germline V gene lookup returns CDR1 SQVTM and CDR2 ANQGSEA. The germline V and J ends were trimmed by 2 bases and 1 base, with 3 bases remaining between them. The CDR3 here is CSVELSYNEQFF. For the CDR3, the DNA is TGCAGCGTTGAACTATCCTACAATGAGCAGTTCTTC.

Concerning this clonotype itself: Possible read error: a much larger clone is one base away. The V gene is TRBV29-1, the J gene TRBJ2-5; D perhaps matches TRBD1 (6 bases). The CDR3 covers 12 residues. With 4 bases removed from V and 10 bases from J, the gap between germline ends came to 16 bases. The germline V gene encodes CDR1 SQVTM and CDR2 ANQGSEA. CDR3: CSVARGRRNQYF. CDR3 in DNA: TGCAGCGTTGCCAGGGGAAGGAGAAACCAGTACTTC. Supplemented by reference TRBV29-1 and TRBJ2-5, the full variable domain reads SAVISQKPSRDICQRGTSLTIQCQVDSQVTMMFWYRQQPGQSLTLIATANQGSEATYESGFVIDKFPISRPNLTFSTLTVSNMSPEDSSIYLCSVARGRRNQYFGPGTRLLVL.

This clonotype was seen only a few times. The V gene is TRBV7-2, the J gene TRBJ2-7; the D gene is possibly TRBD2 (5 bases). Germline assignment: CDR1 SGHTA and CDR2 FQGNSA. Trimming pared 5 bases from V and 2 bases from J, leaving 19 bases between. This CDR3 region has 16 residues. The CDR3 DNA reads as TGTGCCAGCAGCCCGTCGGAGGAGACTCTCACCTACGAGCAGTACTTC. Protein: CASSPSEETLTYEQYF. The variable domain in full, with the rest retrieved from reference TRBV7-2 and TRBJ2-7, is GAGVSQSPSNKVTEKGKDVELRCDPISGHTALYWYRQSLGQGLEFLIYFQGNSAPDKSGLPSDRFSAERTGGSVSTLTIQRTQQEDSAVYLCASSPSEETLTYEQYFGPGTRLTVT.

This clonotype was recorded a few times. The V and J genes are TRBV18 and TRBJ1-5; TRBD1 agrees at 8 bases. Germline values: CDR1 KGHSH, CDR2 LQKENI. The CDR3 spans 17 residues. Losses at the gene ends were 2 bases for V and 3 bases for J; bases not matched to a gene: 9. As DNA, the CDR3 is TGTGCCAGCTCACCAGGGGCGGACAGGGACTACAATCAGCCCCAGCATTTT. Protein sequence: CASSPGADRDYNQPQHF.

This clonotype was seen at least ten times. This chain uses TRBV24-1 with TRBJ2-1; weak D call: TRBD1 (6 bases). The CDR3 length is 15 residues. The germline CDR1 and CDR2 sequences are KGHDR and SFDVKD. V dropped 4 bases and J dropped 4 bases, with 13 bases sitting between them. The CDR3 DNA reads TGTGCCACCAGTGACCGGGACACCTCATACAATGAGCAGTTCTTC. Translating it yields CATSDRDTSYNEQFF.

This clonotype was observed a handful of times. V is TRBV6-4 and J is TRBJ2-7; D gene uncertain. Trimming pared 4 bases from V and 6 bases from J, leaving 13 bases between. This CDR3 region has 13 residues. Germline V gives CDR1 MRHNA, CDR2 SNTAGT. The DNA for the CDR3 is TGTGCCAGCAGTGCTGGGCCCGCGACCGAGCAGTACTTC. Its translation is CASSAGPATEQYF.

The chain uses TRBV4-1 and TRBJ2-7; D might be TRBD2 (7 bases). Germline V lookup: CDR1 MGHRA, CDR2 YSYEKL. This CDR3 spans 15 amino acids. The V and J ends lost 4 bases and 6 bases respectively, with 19 bases between them. The CDR3 bases are TGCGCCAGCAGCCTAAAAAGGGGGGGGCCAAGCGAGCAGTACTTC. It specifies CASSLKRGGPSEQYF.

This clonotype has a single count. A junction boundary mismatches the germline segment, possibly from a read error. V gene TRBV29-1 combines with J gene TRBJ2-7; 7 bases fit TRBD2. This CDR3 region has 14 residues. Per the germline V gene, CDR1 is SQVTM and CDR2 is ANQGSEA. The CDR3 loop reads CSVRAGALSCEQYF. DNA of the CDR3: TGCAGCGTTCGGGCGGGAGCTCTGTCCTGCGAGCAGTACTTC.

V gene TRBV12-3 or TRBV12-4 combines with J gene TRBJ2-3; perhaps TRBD1 as D (5 bases). The CDR3 length is 15 residues. V lost 7 bases to trimming and J lost 1 base, with 15 bases between them. CDR3 sequence reads: CASTPDNWGTDTQYF. The CDR3 DNA reads as TGTGCCAGCACCCCGGACAACTGGGGCACAGATACGCAGTATTTT.

This clonotype showed up many times. The chain has TRBV20-1 and TRBJ2-1; 12 bases match TRBD1. The CDR3 contains 16 residues. With 5 bases clipped from V and 6 bases from J, the junction kept 11 bases outside the gene matches. Germline CDR1 DFQATT, CDR2 SNEGSKA (reference sequence). The CDR3 is CSAPLRDRGRINEQFF. The CDR3 DNA reads as TGCAGTGCTCCCCTCAGGGACAGGGGGCGAATCAATGAGCAGTTCTTC.

This clonotype was detected ten times or more. The gene calls are TRBV29-1 and TRBJ1-5; D unresolved. CDR1 and CDR2 from the germline V gene are SQVTM and ANQGSEA. The CDR3 runs 12 residues. V was trimmed by 6 bases and J by 4 bases, leaving 10 bases between them. The CDR3 sequence is CSVSGLNQPQHF. The CDR3 DNA follows: TGCAGCGTGTCCGGACTAAATCAGCCCCAGCATTTT.

This clonotype was counted at least ten times. The V gene is TRBV7-6, the J gene TRBJ2-7; D is tentatively TRBD1 or TRBD2 (5 bases each). Germline V lookup: CDR1 SGHVS, CDR2 FNYEAQ. CDR3 length: 15 amino acids. Trimming pared 5 bases from V and 1 base from J, leaving 15 bases between. The CDR3: CASSPRDGSSYEQYF. As DNA, the CDR3 is TGTGCCAGCAGCCCCCGGGACGGTTCTTCCTACGAGCAGTACTTC.

The chain carries TRBV7-2 and TRBJ1-5; D not resolved. V lost 5 bases, J lost 0 bases, and 14 bases lay in between. Germline V gene sequence: CDR1 SGHTA, CDR2 FQGNSA. The CDR3 runs 16 residues. This CDR3 is CASSPLEGLSNQPQHF. In DNA, the CDR3 is TGTGCCAGCAGCCCCCTTGAGGGTCTTAGCAATCAGCCCCAGCATTTT. Full variable domain (rest looked up from reference TRBV7-2 and TRBJ1-5): GAGVSQSPSNKVTEKGKDVELRCDPISGHTALYWYRQSLGQGLEFLIYFQGNSAPDKSGLPSDRFSAERTGGSVSTLTIQRTQQEDSAVYLCASSPLEGLSNQPQHFGDGTRLSIL.

This chain uses TRBV29-1 with TRBJ1-4; tentatively, D is TRBD1 (5 bases). The germline gives CDR1 SQVTM, CDR2 ANQGSEA. The V end lost 1 base, the J end lost 8 bases, and 8 bases lay between the germline ends. CDR3 length: 12 amino acids. The CDR3 DNA sequence: TGCAGCGTTGAAGCGGGGGAAGAAAAACTGTTTTTT. This codes for CSVEAGEEKLFF.

This clonotype has at least ten counts. The chain carries TRBV4-3 and TRBJ1-6, with unresolved D. The CDR3 is made up of 14 amino acids. Between the trimmed V and J ends, which lost 2 bases and 8 bases, there was a span of 10 bases. The germline gives CDR1 LGHNA, CDR2 YSLEER. The CDR3 DNA sequence: TGCGCCAGCAGCCAACTATCGGGCGATTCACCCCTCCACTTT. Its protein product is CASSQLSGDSPLHF.

This clonotype was detected ten times or more. The chain carries TRBV12-3 or TRBV12-4 and TRBJ2-3; 12 bases are a match to TRBD1. J was trimmed by 1 base and V by 2 bases; bases with no gene match: 10. The CDR3 spans 19 residues. CDR3: CASSLLIGTGGEGTDTQYF. The CDR3 nucleotides read TGTGCCAGCAGTTTACTTATCGGGACAGGGGGCGAGGGCACAGATACGCAGTATTTT.

V usage is TRBV7-2 and J usage is TRBJ2-3, with TRBD2 matching over 7 bases. The CDR3 is 13 residues long. CDR1 SGHTA and CDR2 FQGNSA come from the germline V gene. J was trimmed by 3 bases and V by 8 bases; bases with no gene match: 5. For the CDR3, the DNA is TGTGCCAGCGAGGAGCGGGGAACAGATACGCAGTATTTT. Translation gives CASEERGTDTQYF. The whole variable domain, filled in from reference TRBV7-2 and TRBJ2-3, reads GAGVSQSPSNKVTEKGKDVELRCDPISGHTALYWYRQSLGQGLEFLIYFQGNSAPDKSGLPSDRFSAERTGGSVSTLTIQRTQQEDSAVYLCASEERGTDTQYFGPGTRLTVL.

The chain is built from TRBV30 and TRBJ1-1; the match to TRBD1 covers 8 bases. Germline-derived CDR1 and CDR2 are GTSNPN and SVGIG (reference sequence). The length of the CDR3 is 13 residues. With 4 bases clipped from V and 2 bases from J, the junction kept 3 bases outside the gene matches. The DNA for the CDR3 is TGTGCCTGGACAGGGGGCGCAAACACTGAAGCTTTCTTT. Protein: CAWTGGANTEAFF.

The V and J genes are TRBV7-9 and TRBJ1-1; D is possibly TRBD1 (6 bases). The CDR3 runs 15 residues. Trimming took off 7 bases at V and 0 bases at J, with 15 bases between the two ends. Germline lookup yields CDR1 SEHNR and CDR2 FQNEAQ (reference sequence). The CDR3 spells CASKPPGGLNTEAFF. CDR3 nucleotides: TGTGCCAGCAAGCCCCCCGGGGGGCTGAACACTGAAGCTTTCTTT.

This clonotype was recorded many times. V and J are TRBV4-3 and TRBJ2-1; 11 nucleotides line up with TRBD1. Unmatched junction bases numbered 5, after V lost 3 bases and J lost 4 bases. The CDR3 totals 16 residues. The V gene's germline CDR1 is LGHNA and CDR2 YSLEER. CDR3 residues: CASSQDGQGAYNEQFF. As DNA, the CDR3 is TGCGCCAGCAGCCAGGATGGACAGGGGGCGTACAATGAGCAGTTCTTC.